This T cell receptor beta chain stems from a study of Graves' ophthalmopathy and Graves' hyperthyroidism. Findings and limits, study-wide: Most expanded clonotypes from thyroid (those above 0.001 frequency) were also found in blood.

Presentation of ophthalmopathy in the donors involved moderate-to-severe activity, CAS ≥3, NOSPECS ≥4 and a duration under 3 months. Each diagnosis was determined on the basis of clinical symptoms, serum thyroxine, TRAb, thyroid ultrasound and orbital computed tomography. PBMCs originated in under 13 ml of fresh peripheral blood. Concerning this clonotype itself: No antigen is known for it.

Amplification of TCR beta CDR3 regions used RNA transcripts. A first-round RT-PCR used HTBI primers, followed by a second-round multiplex PCR. TCRdb processed the multiplex PCR reads anew with MiXCR; each CDR3 protein has one entry. The sample includes 200,000 to 300,000 distinct CDR3 sequences, around 50% of them seen just once. Germline values: CDR1 MGHRA, CDR2 YSYEKL. There are 19 residues in the CDR3. V was clipped by 0 bases and J by 0 bases; unmatched bases: 8. The genes are TRBV4-1 and TRBJ2-6, with 7 bases fitting TRBD2. The clonotype comes from an adult man with Graves' ophthalmopathy. Sequenced input: peripheral blood. For the CDR3, the DNA is TGCGCCAGCAGCCAAGATTCGGGGGGTGCGGCCTCTGGGGCCAACGTCCTGACTTTC. It encodes CASSQDSGGAASGANVLTF.